One and the same sample provided the 13 T cell receptor beta chains below, sequenced in a study of T cell repertoires in cytomegalovirus infection. TCRdb used MiXCR to reprocess the reads, holding one entry per CDR3 protein. The sample has 600,000 to 800,000 distinct CDR3 sequences, approximately 24% seen once. Sequenced sample: CD8+ T cells from PBMCs. Every receptor here comes from a human donor in good health (CMV status not recorded). Some clones in this sample may be carry-over from other donors' samples.

The sample holds a few counts of this clonotype. This sequence joins TRBV20-1 and TRBJ1-5; D is unresolved. Germline-derived CDR1 and CDR2 are DFQATT and SNEGSKA (reference sequence). V was pared by 3 bases and J by 3 bases, with 15 bases between. The CDR3 is made up of 15 amino acids. CDR3 nucleotide sequence: TGCAGTGCTAGTAAGCAGGCTGGGTACAATCAGCCCCAGCATTTT. It yields the protein CSASKQAGYNQPQHF.

This clonotype was seen a handful of times. This chain uses TRBV12-3 or TRBV12-4 with TRBJ2-5; a possible D gene is TRBD2 (5 bases). This CDR3 comprises 15 residues. The germline V and J ends were trimmed by 4 bases and 2 bases, with 14 bases remaining between them. CDR3 sequence reads: CASSSPRDYQETQYF. The CDR3 coding sequence is TGTGCCAGCAGTTCCCCCCGTGACTATCAAGAGACCCAGTACTTC.

This clonotype has more than one count but fewer than ten. The CDR3 DNA reads as TGTGCCAGCACTCCCCTACCCCACGAGCAGTACTTC. Translating it yields CASTPLPHEQYF. This sequence joins TRBV12-3 or TRBV12-4 and TRBJ2-7; no definite D call. CDR3 length: 12 amino acids. Trimming took 7 bases from V and 5 from J, leaving 12 bases between them.

Of note for this clonotype: Since a much larger clone is just one base distant, this may be a read error. The chain carries TRBV7-2 and TRBJ1-3; 7 bases agree with TRBD1. The CDR3 spans 15 residues. CDR1 is SGHTA, CDR2 FQGNSA, per germline. With V trimmed by 5 bases and J by 8 bases, 12 bases remained unmatched. The CDR3 coding sequence is TGTGCCAGCAGCCAATCCTTGACCGGGACAGACACCATATATTTT. Its translation is CASSQSLTGTDTIYF.

This clonotype was seen a handful of times. The chain recombines TRBV20-1 with TRBJ2-1; TRBD2 agrees at 10 bases. V shed 8 bases, J shed 3 bases, and the junction held 7 bases outside the gene matches. Germline CDR1 DFQATT, CDR2 SNEGSKA (reference sequence). The length of the CDR3 is 14 residues. The CDR3, as DNA: TGCAGTTTGACTAGCGGGTCCCACTACAATGAGCAGTTCTTC. Translation: CSLTSGSHYNEQFF.

The rearrangement uses TRBV5-4 and TRBJ2-5; D uncertain. This CDR3 spans 15 amino acids. The germline gives CDR1 SGHNT, CDR2 YYREEE (reference sequence). V lost 4 bases and J 3 bases, leaving 16 bases between the germline ends. CDR3 protein: CASSPELAHEETQYF. Here the CDR3 DNA reads TGTGCCAGCAGCCCTGAGCTCGCACATGAAGAGACCCAGTACTTC.

V is TRBV7-2 and J is TRBJ2-3; TRBD2 matches 8 bases. Germline-derived CDR1 and CDR2 are SGHTA and FQGNSA. The J segment lost 3 bases and the V segment lost 2 bases, leaving 10 bases of the junction unmatched. The CDR3 has 17 amino acids. CDR3 sequence reads: CASSLNPASGFTDTQYF. In DNA form, the CDR3 reads TGTGCCAGCAGCTTAAACCCGGCTAGCGGGTTTACAGATACGCAGTATTTT.

The V gene is TRBV13, the J gene TRBJ2-7; TRBD2 agrees at 14 bases. V gave up 4 bases and J gave up 5 bases; unmatched junction bases: 10. The CDR3 extends over 17 amino acids. Germline V gives CDR1 PRHDT, CDR2 FYEKMQ (reference sequence). The CDR3 bases are TGTGCCAGCAGCTCGGGACTAGCGGGGGCCCTAAGAGACGAGCAGTACTTC. Translation: CASSSGLAGALRDEQYF.

V is TRBV7-9 and J is TRBJ1-1; D is uncertain. The CDR3 is 14 residues long. V lost 10 bases, J lost 0 bases, and 15 bases lay in between. Per the germline V gene, CDR1 is SEHNR and CDR2 is FQNEAQ (reference sequence). The CDR3 DNA is TGTGCCATCCGAGGTCCGGGTCTGAACACTGAAGCTTTCTTT. It yields the protein CAIRGPGLNTEAFF.

Ten or more counts support this clonotype. V and J are TRBV27 and TRBJ2-5, with TRBD1 identical over 10 bases. J lost 3 bases, V lost 1 base, and 2 bases had no gene match. Germline lookup yields CDR1 MNHEY and CDR2 SMNVEV (reference sequence). The CDR3 length is 15 residues. The CDR3 DNA is TGTGCCAGCAGTTTATGGGGGACAGGGGAAGAGACCCAGTACTTC. Translation: CASSLWGTGEETQYF.

This clonotype was seen a handful of times. This sequence joins TRBV28 and TRBJ2-1, with D perhaps TRBD2 (7 bases). The germline gives CDR1 MDHEN, CDR2 SYDVKM. Trimming stripped 6 bases from V and 7 bases from J, with 22 bases between. The CDR3 is 16 amino acids. This CDR3 is CASSPFRGANVNEQFF. The CDR3 DNA reads as TGTGCCAGCAGCCCCTTTCGGGGGGCAAACGTTAATGAGCAGTTCTTC.

The gene calls are TRBV28 and TRBJ2-2; D uncertain. V lost 1 base and J 6 bases, leaving 6 bases between the germline ends. Germline V CDR1 and CDR2: MDHEN, SYDVKM. There are 13 residues in the CDR3. The DNA of the CDR3 is TGTGCCAGCAGTTTATTTGGTGCCGGGGAGCTGTTTTTT. It specifies CASSLFGAGELFF.

As for this clonotype: This may come from a read error, since a much larger clone is one base off. The chain combines TRBV7-4 with TRBJ1-2; tentatively, D is TRBD1 (5 bases). Germline CDR1 SGHVT, CDR2 SQSDAQ. The CDR3 sequence is 11 residues long. The CDR3 nucleotides read TGTGTCAGCGAATCGGGGGTTGGCTACACCTTC. It yields the protein CVSESGVGYTF.